The T cell receptor (beta chain) described here comes from a study of T cell therapy after organ transplantation. Comment on this clone: Antigen unknown.

The protocol was immunoSEQ multiplex PCR, while the TCRdb copy is restricted to in-frame clones and leaves out a portion. The sample has 5,800 or so clones; less than 80% are singletons. Sample time point: 4-8 weeks after completion of therapy. Sequenced material: CD8+ T cells from blood, taken after autologous CMV-specific T cell therapy. This clonotype was sampled from a human patient who had received a solid organ transplant and had CMV disease. Part of the T cells may come from the graft donor.

The CDR3 region has the DNA TGTGCCAGCAGCGTAGACAGGGACAACACCGGGGAGCTGTTTTTT. Translating gives CASSVDRDNTGELFF. V is TRBV9 and J is TRBJ2-2; a possible D gene is TRBD1 (6 bases). CDR1 SGDLS and CDR2 YYNGEE come from the germline V gene. Trimming pared 0 bases from V and 2 bases from J, leaving 8 bases between. The CDR3 has 15 amino acids.